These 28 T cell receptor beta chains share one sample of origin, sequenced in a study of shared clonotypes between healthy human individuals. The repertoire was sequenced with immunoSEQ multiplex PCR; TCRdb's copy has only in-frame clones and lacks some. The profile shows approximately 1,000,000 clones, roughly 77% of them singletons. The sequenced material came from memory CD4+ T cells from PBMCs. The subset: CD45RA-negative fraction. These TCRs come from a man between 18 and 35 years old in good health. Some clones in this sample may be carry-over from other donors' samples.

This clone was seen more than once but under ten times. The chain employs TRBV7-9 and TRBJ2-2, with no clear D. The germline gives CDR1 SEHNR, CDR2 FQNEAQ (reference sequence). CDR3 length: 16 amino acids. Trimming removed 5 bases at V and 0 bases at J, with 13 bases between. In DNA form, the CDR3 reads TGTGCCAGCAGCCGTCGTGGCAGTGCGAACACCGGGGAGCTGTTTTTT. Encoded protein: CASSRRGSANTGELFF.

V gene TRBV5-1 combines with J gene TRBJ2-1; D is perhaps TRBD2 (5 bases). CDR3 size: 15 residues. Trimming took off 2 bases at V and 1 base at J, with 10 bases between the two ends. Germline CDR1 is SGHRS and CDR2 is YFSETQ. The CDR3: CASSFGLESYNEQFF. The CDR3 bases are TGCGCCAGCAGCTTCGGACTGGAATCCTACAATGAGCAGTTCTTC.

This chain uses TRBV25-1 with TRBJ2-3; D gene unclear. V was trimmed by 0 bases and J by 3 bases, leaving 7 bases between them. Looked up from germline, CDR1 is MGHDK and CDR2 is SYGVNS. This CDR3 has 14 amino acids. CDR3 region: CASSEYHLTDTQYF. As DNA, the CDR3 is TGTGCCAGCAGTGAATATCACTTAACAGATACGCAGTATTTT.

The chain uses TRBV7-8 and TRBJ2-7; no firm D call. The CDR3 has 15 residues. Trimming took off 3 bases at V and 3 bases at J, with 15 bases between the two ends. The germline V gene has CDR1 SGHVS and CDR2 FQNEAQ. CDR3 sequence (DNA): TGTGCCAGCAGCTTTCCGGCAGTCCTTCTCTACGAGCAGTACTTC. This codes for CASSFPAVLLYEQYF.

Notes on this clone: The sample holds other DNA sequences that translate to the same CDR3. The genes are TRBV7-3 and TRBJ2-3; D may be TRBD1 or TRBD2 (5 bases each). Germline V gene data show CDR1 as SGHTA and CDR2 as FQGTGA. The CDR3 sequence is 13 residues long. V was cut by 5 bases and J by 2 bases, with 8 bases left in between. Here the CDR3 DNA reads TGTGCCAGCAGCCCAGGGACCACAGATACGCAGTATTTT. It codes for CASSPGTTDTQYF.

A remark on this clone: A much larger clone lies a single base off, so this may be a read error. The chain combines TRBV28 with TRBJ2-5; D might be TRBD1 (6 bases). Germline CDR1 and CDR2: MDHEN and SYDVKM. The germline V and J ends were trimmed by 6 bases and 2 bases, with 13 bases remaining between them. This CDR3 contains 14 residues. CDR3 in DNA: TGTGCCAGCAGCTCCGGACAGAGACAAGAGACCCAGTACTTC. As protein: CASSSGQRQETQYF.

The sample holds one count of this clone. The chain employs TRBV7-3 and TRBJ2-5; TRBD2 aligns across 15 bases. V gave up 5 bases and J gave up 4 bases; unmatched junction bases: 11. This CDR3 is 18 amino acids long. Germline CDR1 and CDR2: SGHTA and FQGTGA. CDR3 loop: CASSLGLAGGPGRETQYF. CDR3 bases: TGTGCCAGCAGCCTTGGACTAGCGGGAGGGCCAGGAAGAGAGACCCAGTACTTC.

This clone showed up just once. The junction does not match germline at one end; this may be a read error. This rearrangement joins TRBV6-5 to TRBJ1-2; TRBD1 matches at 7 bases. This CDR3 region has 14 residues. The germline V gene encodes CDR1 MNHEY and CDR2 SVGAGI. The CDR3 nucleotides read TGTGCCGGCAGGGGGTCGTTCCCCAACTATGGCTACACCTTC. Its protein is CAGRGSFPNYGYTF.

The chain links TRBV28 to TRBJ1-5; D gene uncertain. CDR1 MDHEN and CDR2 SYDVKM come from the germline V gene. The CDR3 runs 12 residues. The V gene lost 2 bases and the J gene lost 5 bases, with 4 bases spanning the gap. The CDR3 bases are TGTGCCAGCAGTTTAAACTATCAGCCCCAGCATTTT. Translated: CASSLNYQPQHF. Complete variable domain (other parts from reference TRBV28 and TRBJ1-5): DVKVTQSSRYLVKRTGEKVFLECVQDMDHENMFWYRQDPGLGLRLIYFSYDVKMKEKGDIPEGYSVSREKKERFSLILESASTNQTSMYLCASSLNYQPQHFGDGTRLSIL.

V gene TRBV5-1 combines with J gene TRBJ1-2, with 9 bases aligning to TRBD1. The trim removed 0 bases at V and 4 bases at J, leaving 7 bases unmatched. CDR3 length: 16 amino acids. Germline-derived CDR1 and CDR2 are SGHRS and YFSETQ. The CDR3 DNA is TGCGCCAGCAGCTTGGCTTTCCCGGGACAGGGCTATGGCTACACCTTC. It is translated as CASSLAFPGQGYGYTF.

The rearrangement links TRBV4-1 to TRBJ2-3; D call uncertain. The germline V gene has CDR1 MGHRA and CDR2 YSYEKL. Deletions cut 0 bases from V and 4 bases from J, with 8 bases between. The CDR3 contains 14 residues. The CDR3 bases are TGCGCCAGCAGCCAAGAAGAATCCCCAGATACGCAGTATTTT. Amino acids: CASSQEESPDTQYF.

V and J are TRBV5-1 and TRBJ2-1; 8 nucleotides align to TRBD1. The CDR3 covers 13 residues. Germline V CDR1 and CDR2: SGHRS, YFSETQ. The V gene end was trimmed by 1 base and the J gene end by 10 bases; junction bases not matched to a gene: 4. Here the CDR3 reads CASSLQGAREQFF. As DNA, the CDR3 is TGCGCCAGCAGCTTGCAGGGGGCGAGGGAGCAGTTCTTC.

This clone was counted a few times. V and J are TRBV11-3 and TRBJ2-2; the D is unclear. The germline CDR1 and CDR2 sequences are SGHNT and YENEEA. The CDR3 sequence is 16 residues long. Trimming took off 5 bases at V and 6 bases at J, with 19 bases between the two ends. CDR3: CASSAYSPLSAGELFF. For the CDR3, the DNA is TGTGCCAGCAGCGCTTACTCCCCACTAAGCGCCGGGGAGCTGTTTTTT.

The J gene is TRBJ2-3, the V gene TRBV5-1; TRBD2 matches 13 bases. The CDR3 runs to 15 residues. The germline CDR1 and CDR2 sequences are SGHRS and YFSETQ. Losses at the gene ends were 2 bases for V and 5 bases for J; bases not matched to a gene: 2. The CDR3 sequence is CASSLLAGGQDTQYF. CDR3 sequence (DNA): TGCGCCAGCAGCTTACTAGCGGGAGGGCAAGATACGCAGTATTTT.

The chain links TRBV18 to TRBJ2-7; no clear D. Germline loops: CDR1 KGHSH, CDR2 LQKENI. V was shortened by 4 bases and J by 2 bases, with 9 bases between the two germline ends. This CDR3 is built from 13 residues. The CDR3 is CASSRDGPYEQYF. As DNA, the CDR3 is TGTGCCAGCTCACGCGACGGTCCCTACGAGCAGTACTTC.

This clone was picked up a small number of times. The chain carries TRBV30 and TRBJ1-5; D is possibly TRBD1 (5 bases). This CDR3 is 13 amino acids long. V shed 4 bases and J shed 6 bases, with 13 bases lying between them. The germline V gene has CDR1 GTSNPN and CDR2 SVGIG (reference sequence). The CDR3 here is CAWNDSPGQPQHF. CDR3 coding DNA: TGTGCCTGGAACGACAGTCCGGGTCAGCCCCAGCATTTT.

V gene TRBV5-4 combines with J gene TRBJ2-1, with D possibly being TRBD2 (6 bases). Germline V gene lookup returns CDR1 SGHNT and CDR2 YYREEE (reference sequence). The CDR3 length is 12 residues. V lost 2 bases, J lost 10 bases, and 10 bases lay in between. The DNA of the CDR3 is TGTGCCAGCAGCTTACCGCTAGCGGAGCAGTTCTTC. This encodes CASSLPLAEQFF.

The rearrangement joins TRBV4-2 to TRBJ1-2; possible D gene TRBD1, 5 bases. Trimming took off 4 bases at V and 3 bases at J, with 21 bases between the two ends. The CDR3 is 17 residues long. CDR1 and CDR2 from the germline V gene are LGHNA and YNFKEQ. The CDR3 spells CASSPLGLKGLDYGYTF. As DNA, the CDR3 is TGTGCCAGCAGCCCCTTGGGGTTGAAGGGGTTGGACTATGGCTACACCTTC.

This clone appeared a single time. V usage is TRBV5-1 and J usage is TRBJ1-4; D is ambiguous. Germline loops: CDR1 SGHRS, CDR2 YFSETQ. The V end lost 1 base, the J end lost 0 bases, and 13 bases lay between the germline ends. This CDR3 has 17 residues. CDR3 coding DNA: TGCGCCAGCAGCTTGTTTTATCAAGATCCAACTAATGAAAAACTGTTTTTT. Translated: CASSLFYQDPTNEKLFF.

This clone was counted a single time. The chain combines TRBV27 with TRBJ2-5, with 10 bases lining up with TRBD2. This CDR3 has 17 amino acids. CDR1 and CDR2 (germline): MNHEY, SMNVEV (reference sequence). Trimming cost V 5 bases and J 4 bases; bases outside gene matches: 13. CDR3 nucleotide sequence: TGTGCCAGCAGTCCACGGACTAGCGGTACCCGGCGAGAGACCCAGTACTTC. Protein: CASSPRTSGTRRETQYF.

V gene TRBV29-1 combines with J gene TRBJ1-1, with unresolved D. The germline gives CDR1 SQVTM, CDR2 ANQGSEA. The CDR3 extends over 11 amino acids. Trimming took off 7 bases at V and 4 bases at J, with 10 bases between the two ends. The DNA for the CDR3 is TGCAGCGGTTCGAGTGGCACTGAAGCTTTCTTT. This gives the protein CSGSSGTEAFF.

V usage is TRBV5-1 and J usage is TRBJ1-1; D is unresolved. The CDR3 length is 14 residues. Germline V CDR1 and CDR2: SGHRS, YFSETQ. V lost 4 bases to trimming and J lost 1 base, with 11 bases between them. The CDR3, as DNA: TGCGCCAGCAGCGATGGGCGAGAGAACACTGAAGCTTTCTTT. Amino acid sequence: CASSDGRENTEAFF. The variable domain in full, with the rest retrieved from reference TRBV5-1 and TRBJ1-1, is KAGVTQTPRYLIKTRGQQVTLSCSPISGHRSVSWYQQTPGQGLQFLFEYFSETQRNKGNFPGRFSGRQFSNSRSEMNVSTLELGDSALYLCASSDGRENTEAFFGQGTRLTVV.

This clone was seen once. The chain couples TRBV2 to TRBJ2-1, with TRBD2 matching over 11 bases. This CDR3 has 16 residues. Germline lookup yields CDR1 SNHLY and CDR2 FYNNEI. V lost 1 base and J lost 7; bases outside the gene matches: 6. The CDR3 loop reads CASSEDVAGGANEQFF. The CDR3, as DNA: TGTGCCAGCAGTGAAGACGTAGCGGGAGGGGCAAATGAGCAGTTCTTC.

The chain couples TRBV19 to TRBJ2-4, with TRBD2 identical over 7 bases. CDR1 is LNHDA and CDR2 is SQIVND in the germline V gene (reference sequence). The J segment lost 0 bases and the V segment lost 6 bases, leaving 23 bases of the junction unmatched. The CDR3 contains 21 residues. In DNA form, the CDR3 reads TGTGCCAGTAGGGGTATGGACTTAGCCGGGGGGAGAGAGCTAGCCAAAAACATTCAGTACTTC. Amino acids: CASRGMDLAGGRELAKNIQYF.

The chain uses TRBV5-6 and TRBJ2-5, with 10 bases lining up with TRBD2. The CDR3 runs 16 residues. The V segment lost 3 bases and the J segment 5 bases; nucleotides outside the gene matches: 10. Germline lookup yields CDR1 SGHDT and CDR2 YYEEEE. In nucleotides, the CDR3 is TGTGCCAGCAGCTCCCCCCTAGCGGGAGTTTTCGAGACCCAGTACTTC. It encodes CASSSPLAGVFETQYF.

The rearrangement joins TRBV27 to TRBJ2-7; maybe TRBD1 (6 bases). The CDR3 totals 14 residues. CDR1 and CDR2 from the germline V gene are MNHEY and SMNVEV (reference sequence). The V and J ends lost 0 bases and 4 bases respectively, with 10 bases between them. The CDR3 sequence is CASSLSGAVYEQYF. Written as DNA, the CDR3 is TGTGCCAGCAGTTTATCGGGGGCGGTGTACGAGCAGTACTTC.

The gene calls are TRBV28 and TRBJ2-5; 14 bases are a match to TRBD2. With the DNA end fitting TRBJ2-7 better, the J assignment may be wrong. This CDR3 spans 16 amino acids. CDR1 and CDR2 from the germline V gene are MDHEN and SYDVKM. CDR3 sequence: CASSPGTSGSSYEQYF. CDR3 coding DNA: TGTGCCAGCAGTCCCGGGACTAGCGGGAGTTCCTACGAGCAGTACTTC.

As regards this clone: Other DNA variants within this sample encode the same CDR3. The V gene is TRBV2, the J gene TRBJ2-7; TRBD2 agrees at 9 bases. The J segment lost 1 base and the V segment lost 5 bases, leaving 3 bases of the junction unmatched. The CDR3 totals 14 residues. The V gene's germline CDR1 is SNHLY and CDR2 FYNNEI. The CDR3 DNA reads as TGTGCCAGCAGTTCTAGCGGGGTTTCCTACGAGCAGTACTTC. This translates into CASSSSGVSYEQYF.